This TCR beta chain came from a study of T cells after yellow fever vaccination. The V segment lost 7 bases and the J segment 0 bases; nucleotides outside the gene matches: 4. Germline V CDR1 and CDR2: SQVTM, ANQGSEA. The CDR3 runs to 14 residues. Generation of TCR cDNA used 5'RACE template switching (which added a universal primer site and UMIs). Via MiXCR, TCRdb re-called the 5' RACE reads, giving one row per CDR3 protein. This table has a few hundred thousand distinct CDR3 sequences, around 6.8% appearing once. Study observations and caveats: Subsequent to the booster, the majority of primary-vaccination clones reappeared (96% CD4, around 90% CD8). CD4 and CD8 compartments shared a small share of clonotypes. Abundant clonotypes from the bulk population could have been carried over as contaminants into FACS-sorted repertoires.

Only a few counts were recorded for this clonotype. Its antigen is not identified. Here the sequenced sample was PBMCs, taken roughly 47 days after the first yellow fever vaccination. The origin of this receptor is a man between 18 and 35 years old who received the YFV17D yellow fever vaccine. The gene calls are TRBV29-1 and TRBJ2-1; 9 positions agree with TRBD2. The CDR3 bases are TGCAGCGGGGAGCGGGGGGACTCCTACAATGAGCAGTTCTTC. It encodes CSGERGDSYNEQFF.